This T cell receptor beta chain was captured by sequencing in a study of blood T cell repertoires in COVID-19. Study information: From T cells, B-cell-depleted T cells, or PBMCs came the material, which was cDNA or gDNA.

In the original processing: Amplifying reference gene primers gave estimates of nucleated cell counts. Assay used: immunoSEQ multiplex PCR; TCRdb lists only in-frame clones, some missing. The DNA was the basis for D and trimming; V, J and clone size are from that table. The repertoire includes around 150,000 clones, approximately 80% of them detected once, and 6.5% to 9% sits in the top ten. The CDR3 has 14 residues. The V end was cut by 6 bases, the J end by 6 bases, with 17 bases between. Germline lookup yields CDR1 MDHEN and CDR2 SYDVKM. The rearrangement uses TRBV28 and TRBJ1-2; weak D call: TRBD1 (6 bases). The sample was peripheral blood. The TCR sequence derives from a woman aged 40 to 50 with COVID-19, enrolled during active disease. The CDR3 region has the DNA TGTGCCAGCAGAGAATCACAGGGATTGGATGGCTACACCTTC. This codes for CASRESQGLDGYTF.